These 25 T cell receptor beta chains came from one sample sequenced in a study of beta chain features in type 1 diabetes (dated by TCRdb to 2016 to 2018). Receptor amplification or capture employed the immunoSEQ multiplex PCR assay. The entire amount of isolated RNA was reverse transcribed using the High Capacity cDNA Reverse Transcription Kit, so the sequenced TCRB transcripts were expressed ones. TCRdb limited this immuneACCESS table to in-frame rearrangements with V and J called. A share of clones is missing; checked studies link under half to unresolved V genes, and the rest is unexplained. This sample is represented by approximately 250,000 clones; 16% of them were singletons. Of the sample, 0.07% to 0.095% is held by the ten largest clones. The full study reports these points: In all four CD4+ subsets, TCRB CDR3 length was moderately but significantly shorter in type 1 diabetes patients.

Their recognized antigens are unknown. Sequenced: naive CD4+ T cells from blood. In the paper's terms, the cell subset or site label means: true naive CD4+ T cells. These receptors all come from a man aged 30 to 39 with type 1 diabetes.

This clone was counted only a few times. The chain carries TRBV28 and TRBJ2-1, with a possible D match to TRBD1 (6 bases). Trimming shortened V by 2 bases and J by 7 bases, and 12 bases separated the two germline ends. The CDR3 runs 14 residues. The V gene's germline CDR1 is MDHEN and CDR2 SYDVKM. The CDR3 nucleotides are TGTGCCAGCAGTTTAAATCGGCAGGGGAATGAGCAGTTCTTC. It codes for CASSLNRQGNEQFF.

V is TRBV5-1 and J is TRBJ2-1, with TRBD1 identical over 8 bases. CDR3 length: 13 amino acids. CDR1 and CDR2 from the germline V gene are SGHRS and YFSETQ. V lost 2 bases and J lost 12; bases outside the gene matches: 7. The DNA for the CDR3 is TGCGCCAGCAGCTTAGGACAGGGAAAAGGGCAGTTCTTC. It yields the protein CASSLGQGKGQFF.

In its sample, this clone was seen a few times. The J gene is TRBJ2-3, the V gene TRBV7-6; D is unclear. V lost 7 bases to trimming and J lost 1 base, with 9 bases between them. The germline V gene has CDR1 SGHVS and CDR2 FNYEAQ. This CDR3 is 13 amino acids long. The CDR3 loop is CASKLGGTDTQYF. Here the CDR3 DNA reads TGTGCCAGCAAGCTAGGTGGCACAGATACGCAGTATTTT.

The table lists this clone with a few counts. V usage is TRBV6-1 and J usage is TRBJ2-1; 9 bases map to TRBD2. The germline V gene has CDR1 MNHNS and CDR2 SASEGT. The CDR3 runs to 16 residues. V gave up 4 bases and J gave up 1 base; unmatched junction bases: 5. CDR3 in DNA: TGTGCCAGCAGTGTGACTAGCGGAGGGTCCTACAATGAGCAGTTCTTC. It codes for CASSVTSGGSYNEQFF.

The chain is built from TRBV7-2 and TRBJ2-7, with unresolved D. CDR3 size: 12 residues. The V end lost 5 bases, the J end lost 7 bases, and 12 bases lay between the germline ends. Germline lookup yields CDR1 SGHTA and CDR2 FQGNSA. The CDR3 protein is CASSREPVEQYF. The CDR3 coding sequence is TGTGCCAGCAGCCGTGAGCCCGTAGAGCAGTACTTC.

The chain has TRBV28 and TRBJ2-1, with no clear D. The germline V gene has CDR1 MDHEN and CDR2 SYDVKM. The ends were cut back, 2 bases at V and 0 bases at J, with 8 bases in the middle. The CDR3 runs 15 residues. The CDR3 region is CASSLAQPSYNEQFF. The CDR3 DNA sequence: TGTGCCAGCAGTTTAGCTCAACCCTCCTACAATGAGCAGTTCTTC. Complete variable domain (other parts from reference TRBV28 and TRBJ2-1): DVKVTQSSRYLVKRTGEKVFLECVQDMDHENMFWYRQDPGLGLRLIYFSYDVKMKEKGDIPEGYSVSREKKERFSLILESASTNQTSMYLCASSLAQPSYNEQFFGPGTRLTVL.

This clone was detected a few times. The chain is built from TRBV30 and TRBJ2-2; D may be TRBD1 or TRBD2 (5 bases each). The CDR3 is made up of 15 amino acids. Germline loops: CDR1 GTSNPN, CDR2 SVGIG (reference sequence). V dropped 3 bases and J dropped 1 base, with 12 bases sitting between them. This CDR3 is CAWSTGPMNTGELFF. The CDR3 bases are TGTGCCTGGAGCACGGGACCGATGAACACCGGGGAGCTGTTTTTT.

This clone has more than one count but fewer than ten. The V gene is TRBV27, the J gene TRBJ2-7, with TRBD2 matching 8 bases. The ends lost 5 bases at V and 1 base at J; junction bases unmatched: 10. This CDR3 has 16 amino acids. Per germline, CDR1 MNHEY and CDR2 SMNVEV (reference sequence). The CDR3 protein is CASSLKAGGESYEQYF. DNA of the CDR3: TGTGCCAGCAGTCTAAAGGCGGGAGGAGAATCCTACGAGCAGTACTTC.

About this clone: Within the sample, other DNA sequences also encode this same CDR3. CDR3 in DNA: TGTGCCTGGAGTGTCGGGACAGATACGCAGTATTTT. Translation gives CAWSVGTDTQYF. The chain is built from TRBV30 and TRBJ2-3, with no clear D. Trimming removed 0 bases at V and 3 bases at J, with 4 bases between. The germline V gene encodes CDR1 GTSNPN and CDR2 SVGIG (reference sequence). The length of the CDR3 is 12 residues.

The V call is TRBV9, the J call TRBJ2-2, with D perhaps assigned TRBD1 or TRBD2 (6 bases each). Germline V gives CDR1 SGDLS, CDR2 YYNGEE. V was trimmed by 4 bases and J by 2 bases, leaving 15 bases between them. The CDR3 loop spans 16 amino acids. The CDR3 is CASSPRGSGNTGELFF. CDR3 coding DNA: TGTGCCAGCAGCCCCAGGGGTAGCGGTAACACCGGGGAGCTGTTTTTT. The complete variable domain, with remaining parts taken from reference TRBV9 and TRBJ2-2, reads DSGVTQTPKHLITATGQRVTLRCSPRSGDLSVYWYQQSLDQGLQFLIQYYNGEERAKGNILERFSAQQFPDLHSELNLSSLELGDSALYFCASSPRGSGNTGELFFGEGSRLTVL.

The genes are TRBV4-1 and TRBJ2-5, with D unclear. Between the trimmed V and J ends, which lost 4 bases and 2 bases, there was a span of 14 bases. The CDR3 length is 15 residues. Germline assignment: CDR1 MGHRA and CDR2 YSYEKL. CDR3 bases: TGCGCCAGCAGCCGCACGTTCCGGGCTCAAGAGACCCAGTACTTC. It yields the protein CASSRTFRAQETQYF.

This clone was observed a handful of times. The V call is TRBV4-3, the J call TRBJ2-1; unclear D gene. V was cut by 4 bases and J by 5 bases, with 9 bases left in between. This CDR3 has 13 residues. CDR1 and CDR2 (germline): LGHNA, YSLEER. CDR3 region: CASSRQLDNEQFF. CDR3 in DNA: TGCGCCAGCAGCCGTCAACTTGACAATGAGCAGTTCTTC.

The CDR3 region has the DNA TGTGCCAGCACCTGGGAAAGCACAGATACGCAGTATTTT. Its translation is CASTWESTDTQYF. The chain combines TRBV2 with TRBJ2-3; D is unclear. Germline values: CDR1 SNHLY, CDR2 FYNNEI. The V end was cut by 7 bases, the J end by 0 bases, with 8 bases between. The CDR3 loop spans 13 amino acids.

The gene calls are TRBV15 and TRBJ2-1, with 9 bases matching TRBD2. The CDR3 length is 16 residues. CDR1 is LNHNV and CDR2 is YYDKDF in the germline V gene (reference sequence). The V gene end was trimmed by 5 bases and the J gene end by 7 bases; junction bases not matched to a gene: 12. The CDR3 is CATSRSVAGVNNEQFF. The CDR3 coding sequence is TGTGCCACCAGCCGCTCAGTAGCGGGAGTAAATAATGAGCAGTTCTTC. Drawing the rest from reference TRBV15 and TRBJ2-1, the complete variable domain is DAMVIQNPRYQVTQFGKPVTLSCSQTLNHNVMYWYQQKSSQAPKLLFHYYDKDFNNEADTPDNFQSRRPNTSFCFLDIRSPGLGDTAMYLCATSRSVAGVNNEQFFGPGTRLTVL.

The V gene is TRBV7-9, the J gene TRBJ2-7; 7 positions match TRBD1. After removal of 3 bases from V and 2 bases from J, the junction contained 4 bases not matched to a gene. The germline gives CDR1 SEHNR, CDR2 FQNEAQ (reference sequence). This CDR3 has 14 residues. The CDR3 DNA reads TGTGCCAGCAGCTTCAGGGGGAACCCCTACGAGCAGTACTTC. It encodes CASSFRGNPYEQYF.

The chain carries TRBV30 and TRBJ2-7, with 7 bases lining up with TRBD2. CDR1 is GTSNPN, CDR2 SVGIG, per germline (reference sequence). J gave up 2 bases and V 0 bases, and 1 base lay outside the gene matches. This CDR3 is built from 13 residues. The CDR3 reads CAWSVGTTYEQYF. The CDR3 region has the DNA TGTGCCTGGAGTGTTGGGACTACCTACGAGCAGTACTTC. The whole variable domain, remainder taken from reference TRBV30 and TRBJ2-7, is SQTIHQWPATLVQPVGSPLSLECTVEGTSNPNLYWYRQAAGRGLQLLFYSVGIGQISSEVPQNLSASRPQDRQFILSSKKLLLSDSGFYLCAWSVGTTYEQYFGPGTRLTVT.

In this sample, this clone turned up a few times. The rearrangement joins TRBV9 to TRBJ2-3; TRBD2 matches 8 bases. CDR3 size: 15 residues. Unmatched junction bases numbered 7, after V lost 4 bases and J lost 3 bases. Looked up from germline, CDR1 is SGDLS and CDR2 is YYNGEE. In nucleotides, the CDR3 is TGTGCCAGCAGCCAAGCGGGAGTAGGGACAGATACGCAGTATTTT. As protein: CASSQAGVGTDTQYF.

In this sample, this clone turned up a few times. This chain uses TRBV7-2 with TRBJ1-1, with D perhaps matching TRBD1 (6 bases). This CDR3 contains 13 residues. The V end lost 5 bases, the J end lost 7 bases, and 14 bases lay between the germline ends. Germline loops: CDR1 SGHTA, CDR2 FQGNSA. This chain's CDR3 is CASSHRAPNEAFF. For the CDR3, the DNA is TGTGCCAGCAGCCACAGGGCTCCGAATGAAGCTTTCTTT.

J is TRBJ2-1 and V is TRBV4-1; the D gene is possibly TRBD2 (6 bases). Germline values: CDR1 MGHRA, CDR2 YSYEKL. V was cut by 1 base and J by 3 bases, with 13 bases left in between. The CDR3 sequence is 16 residues long. The CDR3 nucleotides are TGCGCCAGCAGCCAAGCCGGCGGGACCCACTACAATGAGCAGTTCTTC. It codes for CASSQAGGTHYNEQFF.

The chain is built from TRBV29-1 and TRBJ1-1; TRBD1 might be the D (6 bases). The CDR3 is 11 residues long. The germline V gene has CDR1 SQVTM and CDR2 ANQGSEA. V was cut by 7 bases and J by 5 bases, with 11 bases left in between. CDR3 residues: CSAEGETEAFF. The CDR3 region has the DNA TGCAGCGCCGAGGGGGAAACTGAAGCTTTCTTT.

This clone has more than one count but fewer than ten. This chain connects TRBV2 to TRBJ2-1; tentative D call: TRBD2 (6 bases). This CDR3 region has 11 residues. Looked up from germline, CDR1 is SNHLY and CDR2 is FYNNEI. V lost 3 bases to trimming and J lost 10 bases, with 7 bases between them. The chain's CDR3 is CASSEEGEQFF. In DNA form, the CDR3 reads TGTGCCAGCAGTGAGGAGGGGGAGCAGTTCTTC.

This clone came up a few times. The DNA of the CDR3 is TGCAGCGCCAGGGGAGAGCTAGCGAGCGCAGATACGCAGTATTTT. Translated, it gives CSARGELASADTQYF. The V and J genes are TRBV29-1 and TRBJ2-3; either TRBD1 or TRBD2 may fit D (6 bases each). Trimming stripped 7 bases from V and 4 bases from J, with 21 bases between. The length of the CDR3 is 15 residues. Germline CDR1 is SQVTM and CDR2 is ANQGSEA.

This chain uses TRBV29-1 with TRBJ2-1; TRBD2 is a possible D gene (5 bases). Trimming cost V 6 bases and J 8 bases, with 11 bases left between them. Germline lookup yields CDR1 SQVTM and CDR2 ANQGSEA. The CDR3 covers 11 residues. CDR3 coding DNA: TGCAGCGTCCGGGGTGGGGATGAGCAGTTCTTC. Encoded protein: CSVRGGDEQFF.

The table lists this clone with a few counts. The chain recombines TRBV28 with TRBJ2-7; D perhaps matches TRBD1 (5 bases). The CDR3 has 13 residues. Germline V gene lookup returns CDR1 MDHEN and CDR2 SYDVKM. Trimming shortened V by 6 bases and J by 5 bases, and 14 bases separated the two germline ends. The CDR3 coding sequence is TGTGCCAGCAGCTCGACAGAGCCCAACGAGCAGTACTTC. This sequence encodes CASSSTEPNEQYF.

A remark on this clone: Other DNA sequences within the sample encode an identical CDR3. The chain uses TRBV4-3 and TRBJ2-7; D might be TRBD1 or TRBD2, each matching 5 bases. This CDR3 is built from 15 residues. V was trimmed by 0 bases and J by 0 bases, leaving 9 bases between them. The V gene's germline CDR1 is LGHNA and CDR2 YSLEER. In DNA form, the CDR3 reads TGCGCCAGCAGCCAAGATCGGGGCTCCTCCTACGAGCAGTACTTC. The encoded protein is CASSQDRGSSYEQYF.